This T cell receptor (beta chain) was retrieved from a study of spatial heterogeneity in lung cancer (dated by TCRdb to between 2019 and 2020). Background on the whole study: More beta-chain than alpha-chain transcripts were consistently detected, likely reflecting higher beta-chain transcript abundance. In tumor regions, TCR transcript counts showed a strong correlation with a T cell transcriptional module score from matched bulk RNA-seq. In the raw uncorrected reads, each unique combination of TCR and UMI appeared more than ten times on average. The study quantitatively compared TCR alpha and beta repertoires across multiple tumor regions, matched nontumor lung and blood in non-small cell lung cancer. Nonsynonymous mutation counts, determined by whole-exome sequencing of tumor tissue, were related to features of the TCR repertoire. At surgery, over 200 tumor regions, 61 to 75 matched nontumor lung samples and some 54 PBMC samples were TCR-sequenced for both alpha and beta chains.

This clonotype is described as medium-sized (0.01 to 0.1%). It lacks a known antigen. No base quality information exists; no much larger clone differs at one position. This specimen's time point label, per the study, means: sample taken at primary tumor resection. Samples were obtained from about 75 patients with early-stage, untreated non-small cell lung cancer from the lung TRACERx cohort. TCR sequencing used whole RNA extracted from tumor and nontumor lung tissue, or from cryopreserved PBMC samples, without cell sorting. Only patients for whom sufficient RNA was available from at least two tumor regions were selected for TCR sequencing. Before being selected, tumor and adjacent nontumor lung specimens were reviewed by a lung pathologist. The CDR3 goes from the cysteine to the phenylalanine over 15 residues. The retained sequence is limited to the CDR3, 45 bases, with the frame set at the first base. Ends trimmed: V by 3 bases, J by 4 bases; bases unmatched to a gene: 5. Per the germline V gene, SGHTA is the CDR1 and FQGNSA is the CDR2.

Library preparation used 5' RACE. The instrument was a NextSeq 500. The TCR library protocol attached a unique molecular identifier to each TCR cDNA molecule to allow correction of PCR and sequencing errors. In the source study's methods: Decombinator tools were used for TCR identification, UMI-based error correction and CDR3 extraction. Expanded TCRs were defined as those above a frequency of 2 per 1,000, corresponding to the top 1% of the tumor frequency distribution. Expanded tumor TCRs were classed as regional if statistically deemed absent (corrected P<0.05) from at least one tumor region, otherwise ubiquitous. Rényi diversity was computed with the R vegan package after subsampling each repertoire 100 times to 5,000 TCRs. CDR3 similarity networks were constructed using string-kernel similarity of amino acid triplets, with links drawn between CDR3s whose pairwise similarity was above 0.82. TCRdb reran the public reads through fastp at Q25 and MiXCR, keeping productive beta chains. Rows are unified per CDR3 protein, each entry keeping the most common DNA and genes. The V and J calls come from TCRdb's annotation, not from the publication. For this sample there are some 3,400 distinct CDR3 sequences; over 14% appear just once. Under 25% of the sample goes to the ten largest clones.

Broader findings and caveats from the paper: Additional single-cell paired TCR alpha and beta sequencing was considered necessary to confirm, at a functional level, the hypothesis that regional TCRs recognize regional mutations. TCR-seq was estimated to cover only 6.5% to 9% of tumor T cells for alpha chains and about 13% for beta chains. The tumor nonsynonymous mutation count correlated with the number of expanded alpha and beta TCRs within the tumor. Counts of ubiquitous and regional expanded TCRs correlated with counts of ubiquitous and regional nonsynonymous mutations, respectively.

This specimen consisted of lung tumor tissue, obtained at surgery. The TCR sequence derives from a female donor with early-stage non-small cell lung cancer. The V gene is TRBV7-2 and the J gene is TRBJ2-5; TRBD2 fits 10 bases in the junction. The CDR3 sequence is CASSFMSGGAETQYF. The nucleotides read TGTGCCAGCAGCTTTATGAGCGGGGGGGCAGAGACCCAGTACTTC.